What follows describes a single T cell receptor beta chain. These data belong to a study of blood T cell repertoires in COVID-19. The wider study: Nucleic acid was either cDNA or gDNA, and it came from T cells, B-cell-depleted T cells, or PBMCs.

Original data processing: Counts of nucleated cells, estimated from reference gene primer amplification, were obtained. Sequenced by immunoSEQ multiplex PCR; TCRdb stores in-frame clones only, minus some. The V and J calls and clone size were taken over from that table, and D and trimming were inferred from the DNA. The sample holds roughly 220,000 clones, around four fifths seen once. What was sequenced was peripheral blood. This clonotype was sampled from a man aged 25-45 years with active or convalescent COVID-19.

The CDR3 spells CASSQGLYNEQFF. Here the CDR3 DNA reads TGCGCCAGCAGCCAAGGACTCTACAATGAGCAGTTCTTC. This chain uses TRBV4-3 with TRBJ2-1; D is unresolved. Trimming stripped 1 base from V and 3 bases from J, with 4 bases between. The CDR3 has 13 residues. Germline V gene data show CDR1 as LGHNA and CDR2 as YSLEER.